This T cell receptor beta chain was retrieved from a study of T cell changes during pregnancy in multiple sclerosis (dated by TCRdb to about 2019). As for the study more broadly: Changes in the T cell repertoire over the course of pregnancy were examined in this study in women with multiple sclerosis.

The method behind the library was the immunoSEQ multiplex PCR assay. TCRdb's version of the immuneACCESS table is confined to in-frame rearrangements and falls short of the full clone set. An unresolved V gene accounts for under half of the shortfall where checked; the remainder is of unknown origin. The sample table holds about 40,000 clones, of which 88% were seen once. Roughly 1.2% of the sample is taken by the ten largest. A remark on this clone: What antigen it recognizes has not been identified. No base quality values were provided; no much bigger clone lies one nucleotide off.

Including the terminal cysteine and phenylalanine, the CDR3 comprises 13 residues. The CDR3 DNA has 39 bases and is translated from base 1. V sheds 6 bases and J sheds 2 bases, leaving 11 bases between their ends. CDR1 MNHNS and CDR2 SASEGT were looked up in the germline V gene. The V gene is TRBV6-1 and the J gene is TRBJ2-7, with the D gene call left open. This TCR was sampled from a female donor with multiple sclerosis, enrolled in a pregnancy study. Sequenced material: CD4+ T cells from peripheral blood mononuclear cells, taken in the second trimester of pregnancy. The CDR3 loop reads CASSRTETYEQYF. The DNA sequence follows: TGTGCCAGCAGCCGAACAGAGACCTACGAGCAGTACTTC.